What follows are 6 T cell receptor beta chains derived from one specimen sequenced in a study of blood T cell repertoires in COVID-19. TCRdb's table, derived via immunoSEQ multiplex PCR, lists solely in-frame clones and lacks some. The sample consists of over 250,000 clones, approximately 88% of them appearing once. Source material: peripheral blood. The source of these receptors is a human donor with COVID-19, enrolled during active disease. The donor label of this sample is uncertain.

The chain couples TRBV7-2 to TRBJ2-7, with a tentative D call TRBD2 (5 bases). The CDR3 contains 16 residues. Germline assignment: CDR1 SGHTA and CDR2 FQGNSA. V lost 5 bases and J 0 bases, leaving 17 bases between the germline ends. CDR3 in amino acids: CASSTRSRKSSYEQYF. In DNA, the CDR3 is TGTGCCAGCAGCACTAGGTCCAGGAAAAGCTCCTACGAGCAGTACTTC.

V gene TRBV3-1 (or the pseudogene TRBV3-2) combines with J gene TRBJ2-5; 12 positions agree with TRBD2. Germline CDR1 and CDR2: LGHDT and YNNKEL (reference sequence). CDR3 size: 19 residues. V gave up 0 bases and J gave up 4 bases; unmatched junction bases: 12. The CDR3 is CASSQDGPSGRAGGETQYF. For the CDR3, the DNA is TGTGCCAGCAGCCAAGATGGTCCTAGCGGGAGGGCCGGCGGAGAGACCCAGTACTTC.

The V gene is TRBV15, the J gene TRBJ2-2, with 8 nucleotides matching TRBD2. The CDR3 has 14 amino acids. Germline V gene sequence: CDR1 LNHNV, CDR2 YYDKDF (reference sequence). The junction had 4 bases not matched to a gene; V was cut back by 3 bases and J by 7 bases. CDR3 DNA: TGTGCCACCAGCAGCGGGGGGGAACGCGGGGAGCTGTTTTTT. The encoded protein is CATSSGGERGELFF.

The chain couples TRBV30 to TRBJ2-7; D gene uncertain. The CDR3 runs to 15 residues. V was trimmed by 0 bases and J by 4 bases, leaving 16 bases between them. Per the germline V gene, CDR1 is GTSNPN and CDR2 is SVGIG (reference sequence). The CDR3 sequence: CAWSVGDSTPYEQYF. CDR3 DNA sequence: TGTGCCTGGAGTGTAGGAGACTCAACCCCGTACGAGCAGTACTTC.

This chain uses TRBV6-4 with TRBJ2-3; 9 positions match TRBD2. The CDR3 is 13 amino acids. Germline V gene lookup returns CDR1 MRHNA and CDR2 SNTAGT. The ends lost 6 bases at V and 4 bases at J; junction bases unmatched: 2. The CDR3 DNA reads as TGTGCCAGCAGCTCTAGCGGGGCAGATACGCAGTATTTT. Translating it yields CASSSSGADTQYF.

V and J are TRBV30 and TRBJ1-5; TRBD1 matches at 7 bases. Germline V lookup: CDR1 GTSNPN, CDR2 SVGIG (reference sequence). The CDR3 contains 13 residues. The V gene end was trimmed by 5 bases and the J gene end by 7 bases; junction bases not matched to a gene: 8. The CDR3 here is CAWSGQENQPQHF. The CDR3 bases are TGTGCCTGGTCTGGACAGGAAAACCAGCCCCAGCATTTT.